Listed below are T cell receptor beta chains from one sample, sequenced in a study of cytomegalovirus exposure and HLA in healthy donors. The assay was immunoSEQ multiplex PCR, and TCRdb's table has in-frame clones only and misses some. The sample has over 150,000 clones, 80% to 90% seen once. The sample was PBMCs. The receptors shown here come from a girl aged 5-17 years in good health and CMV-seropositive. Each CDR3 is given with its conserved first and last residue. D genes are given only for firm matches. Rows may omit the clone size; those that give it use once, few, many or a size class.

d_gene: TRBD1
v_gene: TRBV10-1
abundance: NA
j_gene: TRBJ1-1
CDR3nt: TGCGCCAGCAGTGAGGGACAGGGGATTCGCACTGAAGCTTTCTTT
CDR3aa: CASSEGQGIRTEAFF

d_gene: NA
v_gene: TRBV6-1
abundance: NA
j_gene: TRBJ1-1
CDR3nt: TGTGCCAGCAGTGTGAGGGTAGAGAACACTGAAGCTTTCTTT
CDR3aa: CASSVRVENTEAFF

d_gene: NA
v_gene: TRBV2
abundance: NA
j_gene: TRBJ1-5
CDR3nt: TGTGCCAGCCGAAAGAGGGAAAACAATCAGCCCCAGCATTTT
CDR3aa: CASRKRENNQPQHF

d_gene: NA
v_gene: TRBV7-9
abundance: once
j_gene: TRBJ2-3
CDR3nt: TGTGCCAGCAGCCCGCCCCGTTCGGGCACAGATACGCAGTATTTT
CDR3aa: CASSPPRSGTDTQYF

d_gene: TRBD1
v_gene: TRBV5-1
abundance: few
j_gene: TRBJ2-7
CDR3nt: TGCGCCAGCAGCCCCGGACAGGCCGTTACCTACGAGCAGTACTTC
CDR3aa: CASSPGQAVTYEQYF

d_gene: TRBD1
v_gene: TRBV7-9
abundance: NA
j_gene: TRBJ1-1
CDR3nt: TGTGCCAGCAGCTCCTCCAGGGGGCGGACGGACACTGAAGCTTTCTTT
CDR3aa: CASSSSRGRTDTEAFF

d_gene: NA
v_gene: TRBV2
abundance: NA
j_gene: TRBJ1-5
CDR3nt: TGTGCCAGCAGTTTGACAGGATATAGCAATCAGCCCCAGCATTTT
CDR3aa: CASSLTGYSNQPQHF

d_gene: TRBD1
v_gene: TRBV5-4
abundance: NA
j_gene: TRBJ2-7
CDR3nt: TGTGCCAGCAGCCCATGGACAGGGATCGGCGAGCAGTACTTC
CDR3aa: CASSPWTGIGEQYF

d_gene: TRBD1
v_gene: TRBV5-1
abundance: few
j_gene: TRBJ1-5
CDR3nt: TGCGCCAGCAGCTTGGGGGACAGCGATAGCAATCAGCCCCAGCATTTT
CDR3aa: CASSLGDSDSNQPQHF

d_gene: TRBD2
v_gene: TRBV2
abundance: NA
j_gene: TRBJ2-2
CDR3nt: TGTGCCAGCAGCCGACTAGCGGGGGGGAACACCGGGGAGCTGTTTTTT
CDR3aa: CASSRLAGGNTGELFF

d_gene: NA
v_gene: TRBV7-9
abundance: NA
j_gene: TRBJ1-1
CDR3nt: TGTGCCAGCAGCGCTCAAGTCAGGAACACTGAAGCTTTCTTT
CDR3aa: CASSAQVRNTEAFF

d_gene: TRBD1
v_gene: TRBV9
abundance: NA
j_gene: TRBJ1-5
CDR3nt: TGTGCCAGCAGCGGCGGACAGGGTTTGGCACAGCCCCAGCATTTT
CDR3aa: CASSGGQGLAQPQHF

d_gene: TRBD1
v_gene: TRBV5-1
abundance: NA
j_gene: TRBJ1-6
CDR3nt: TGCGCCAGCAGCGCCGGGACAGGGGTAGACTCACCCCTCCACTTT
CDR3aa: CASSAGTGVDSPLHF

d_gene: NA
v_gene: TRBV9
abundance: once
j_gene: TRBJ2-3
CDR3nt: TGTGCCAGCAGCGTAGAGGGGTCCGGGCAACTCCCGACGCAGTATTTT
CDR3aa: CASSVEGSGQLPTQYF

d_gene: TRBD2
v_gene: TRBV13
abundance: NA
j_gene: TRBJ2-7
CDR3nt: TGTGCCAGCAGCTCACACCCGACTAGCGACCCCTACGAGCAGTACTTC
CDR3aa: CASSSHPTSDPYEQYF

d_gene: TRBD1
v_gene: TRBV6-5
abundance: NA
j_gene: TRBJ2-3
CDR3nt: TGTGCCAGCAGTTCCGGGACAGGGAGGACAGATACGCAGTATTTT
CDR3aa: CASSSGTGRTDTQYF

d_gene: NA
v_gene: TRBV5-1
abundance: once
j_gene: TRBJ2-5
CDR3nt: TGCGCCAGCAGCTTGGGCAGGGGCCAGGGGGAGACCCAGTACTTC
CDR3aa: CASSLGRGQGETQYF

d_gene: TRBD1
v_gene: TRBV4-1
abundance: once
j_gene: TRBJ1-2
CDR3nt: TGCGCCAGCACGCAGAAAGGACAGGGAATATATGGCTACACCTTC
CDR3aa: CASTQKGQGIYGYTF

d_gene: TRBD2
v_gene: TRBV6-1
abundance: NA
j_gene: TRBJ2-5
CDR3nt: TGTGCCAGCATTAGCGGGGGGGTATGGCAAGAGACCCAGTACTTC
CDR3aa: CASISGGVWQETQYF

d_gene: TRBD1
v_gene: TRBV5-1
abundance: once
j_gene: TRBJ2-6
CDR3nt: TGCGCCAGCAGCAACCCCGGGACAGGGTACTCTGGGGCCAACGTCCTGACTTTC
CDR3aa: CASSNPGTGYSGANVLTF

d_gene: NA
v_gene: TRBV4-2
abundance: few
j_gene: TRBJ1-5
CDR3nt: TGTGCCAGCAGCCAAGACCCGGGTCAGCCCCAGCATTTT
CDR3aa: CASSQDPGQPQHF

d_gene: TRBD1
v_gene: TRBV2
abundance: NA
j_gene: TRBJ1-2
CDR3nt: TGTGCCAGCAGTCTGAAAGCCGGGACAGCCTATGGCTACACCTTC
CDR3aa: CASSLKAGTAYGYTF

d_gene: TRBD1
v_gene: TRBV2
abundance: NA
j_gene: TRBJ1-2
CDR3nt: TGTGCCAGCAGTGGGGGGACAGCTACAAGGGGCTATGGCTACACCTTC
CDR3aa: CASSGGTATRGYGYTF

d_gene: TRBD1
v_gene: TRBV2
abundance: NA
j_gene: TRBJ1-5
CDR3nt: TGTGCCAGCAGCGACAGGGGGCGTAGCAATCAGCCCCAGCATTTT
CDR3aa: CASSDRGRSNQPQHF

d_gene: NA
v_gene: TRBV4-1
abundance: NA
j_gene: TRBJ2-3
CDR3nt: TGCGCCAGCAGCCGAACACTAGCAGATACGCAGTATTTT
CDR3aa: CASSRTLADTQYF

d_gene: TRBD1
v_gene: TRBV5-6
abundance: NA
j_gene: TRBJ2-3
CDR3nt: TGTGCCAGCAGCGACACAGGGGGCGCGAGGATTGAGACGCAGTATTTT
CDR3aa: CASSDTGGARIETQYF

d_gene: TRBD1
v_gene: TRBV19
abundance: NA
j_gene: TRBJ2-7
CDR3nt: TGTGCGGCCAAAGACAGGGGATCCTCCGAGCAGTACTTC
CDR3aa: CAAKDRGSSEQYF

d_gene: TRBD1
v_gene: TRBV29-1
abundance: NA
j_gene: TRBJ2-7
CDR3nt: TGCAGCGGTGCTGGTGGGGACAGGGCCGAGCAGTACTTC
CDR3aa: CSGAGGDRAEQYF

d_gene: NA
v_gene: TRBV27
abundance: NA
j_gene: TRBJ1-1
CDR3nt: TGTGCCAGCAAGCAAATTAACGGGGGCACTGAAGCTTTCTTT
CDR3aa: CASKQINGGTEAFF

d_gene: NA
v_gene: TRBV11-2
abundance: NA
j_gene: TRBJ1-1
CDR3nt: TGTGCCAGCAGCTTAGGCAGGGCCGCTGAAGCTTTCTTT
CDR3aa: CASSLGRAAEAFF

d_gene: TRBD2
v_gene: TRBV10-3
abundance: NA
j_gene: TRBJ2-2
CDR3nt: TGTGCCATGGCGCAGCGGGAGAACACCGGGGAGCTGTTTTTT
CDR3aa: CAMAQRENTGELFF

d_gene: NA
v_gene: TRBV4-1
abundance: NA
j_gene: TRBJ1-1
CDR3nt: TGCGCCAGCAGCCAACCTCTGACAGAGTTGTTGACTGAAGCTTTCTTT
CDR3aa: CASSQPLTELLTEAFF

d_gene: TRBD2
v_gene: TRBV7-6
abundance: NA
j_gene: TRBJ2-7
CDR3nt: TGTGCCAGCAGCCTCGGGATAGCGGGGTCCTACGAGCAGTACTTC
CDR3aa: CASSLGIAGSYEQYF

d_gene: NA
v_gene: TRBV6-5
abundance: NA
j_gene: TRBJ2-7
CDR3nt: TGTGCCAGCAGTTACCAAAAGGGCTACAGGGTCGAGCAGTACTTC
CDR3aa: CASSYQKGYRVEQYF

d_gene: NA
v_gene: TRBV6-5
abundance: NA
j_gene: TRBJ1-2
CDR3nt: TGTGCCAGCACCGATGGACAGCTATCGGATGGCTACACCTTC
CDR3aa: CASTDGQLSDGYTF

d_gene: NA
v_gene: TRBV7-3
abundance: NA
j_gene: TRBJ1-2
CDR3nt: TGTGCCAGCAGCCCGTTAAGTGGGGGCCTGGGTGGCTACACCTTC
CDR3aa: CASSPLSGGLGGYTF

d_gene: NA
v_gene: TRBV6-1
abundance: NA
j_gene: TRBJ1-1
CDR3nt: TGTGCCAGCAGTGAAGCCCTGGGGCAGGGAGGTAGTGAAGCTTTCTTT
CDR3aa: CASSEALGQGGSEAFF

d_gene: NA
v_gene: TRBV10-2
abundance: NA
j_gene: TRBJ1-1
CDR3nt: TGCGCCAGCAGTGAGTTGGTGGGTACCCCCCTCCGGGGCACTGAAGCTTTCTTT
CDR3aa: CASSELVGTPLRGTEAFF

d_gene: NA
v_gene: TRBV18
abundance: NA
j_gene: TRBJ2-1
CDR3nt: TGTGCCAGCTCACCTTCCCAGACTTACAATGAGCAGTTCTTC
CDR3aa: CASSPSQTYNEQFF

d_gene: TRBD1
v_gene: TRBV7-2
abundance: NA
j_gene: TRBJ2-4
CDR3nt: TGTGCCAGCAGCTTAGGGACAGGTCTAGCCAAAAACATTCAGTACTTC
CDR3aa: CASSLGTGLAKNIQYF

d_gene: NA
v_gene: TRBV14
abundance: once
j_gene: TRBJ1-2
CDR3nt: TGTGCCAGCAGCCAAGATATCCGTGACTTTTCCCGCTACACCTTC
CDR3aa: CASSQDIRDFSRYTF

d_gene: TRBD1
v_gene: TRBV9
abundance: NA
j_gene: TRBJ1-4
CDR3nt: TGTGCCAGCAGCGTAGGGGACAGGAATGAAAAACTGTTTTTT
CDR3aa: CASSVGDRNEKLFF

d_gene: NA
v_gene: TRBV5-1
abundance: NA
j_gene: TRBJ1-2
CDR3nt: TGCGCCAGCAGTTTGGGGGAGGATGGCTACACCTTC
CDR3aa: CASSLGEDGYTF

d_gene: TRBD2
v_gene: TRBV5-6
abundance: NA
j_gene: TRBJ2-1
CDR3nt: TGTGCCAGCAGCTTGGCAGTCGTCCCAGCGGGGGGGGATGAGCAGTTCTTC
CDR3aa: CASSLAVVPAGGDEQFF

d_gene: NA
v_gene: TRBV27
abundance: NA
j_gene: TRBJ2-1
CDR3nt: TGTGCCAGCAGTTTTTTGGGGGGTTCTCGTCTGGCCAACAATGAGCAGTTCTTC
CDR3aa: CASSFLGGSRLANNEQFF

d_gene: TRBD2
v_gene: TRBV6-4
abundance: NA
j_gene: TRBJ2-2
CDR3nt: TGTGCCAGCAGTGCGGGCGGGGGACTCGCCGGGGAGCTGTTTTTT
CDR3aa: CASSAGGGLAGELFF

d_gene: TRBD1
v_gene: TRBV19
abundance: NA
j_gene: TRBJ1-2
CDR3nt: TGTGCCAGTAGCGCAAAAACAGGGGGCGACTATGGCTACACCTTC
CDR3aa: CASSAKTGGDYGYTF

d_gene: NA
v_gene: TRBV7-2
abundance: NA
j_gene: TRBJ2-1
CDR3nt: TGTGCCAGCAGCCCTCGGACTCACCCCAGCTCCTACAATGAGCAGTTCTTC
CDR3aa: CASSPRTHPSSYNEQFF

d_gene: NA
v_gene: TRBV9
abundance: NA
j_gene: TRBJ2-1
CDR3nt: TGTGCCAGCAGCCCCACGGGGGAACGCTACAATGAGCAGTTCTTC
CDR3aa: CASSPTGERYNEQFF

d_gene: NA
v_gene: TRBV4-1
abundance: NA
j_gene: TRBJ1-3
CDR3nt: TGCGCCAGCAGCCGCCTGGGACTCTCTGGAAACACCATATATTTT
CDR3aa: CASSRLGLSGNTIYF

d_gene: NA
v_gene: TRBV21-1
abundance: NA
j_gene: TRBJ2-7
CDR3nt: TGTGCCAGCAGCAGAAGACAGGACCAAATTACCTACGAGCAGTACTTC
CDR3aa: CASSRRQDQITYEQYF

d_gene: NA
v_gene: TRBV7-9
abundance: NA
j_gene: TRBJ1-3
CDR3nt: TGTGCCAGCAGCTTACACCCGGCAGGGTCTGGAAACACCATATATTTT
CDR3aa: CASSLHPAGSGNTIYF

d_gene: TRBD1
v_gene: TRBV10-2
abundance: NA
j_gene: TRBJ2-7
CDR3nt: TGCGCCAGCAGTGTAGGACAGGCCTACGAGCAGTACTTC
CDR3aa: CASSVGQAYEQYF